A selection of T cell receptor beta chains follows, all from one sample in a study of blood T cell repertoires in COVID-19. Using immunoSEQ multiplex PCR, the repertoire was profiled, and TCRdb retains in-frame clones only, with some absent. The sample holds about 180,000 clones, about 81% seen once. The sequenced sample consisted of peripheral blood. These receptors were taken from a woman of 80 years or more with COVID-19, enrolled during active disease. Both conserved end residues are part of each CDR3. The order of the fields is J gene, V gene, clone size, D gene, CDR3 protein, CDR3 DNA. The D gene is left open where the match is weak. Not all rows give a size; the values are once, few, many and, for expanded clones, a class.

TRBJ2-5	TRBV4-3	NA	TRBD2	CASSQEERGAFQTQYF	TGCGCCAGCAGCCAAGAGGAGCGGGGGGCATTTCAGACCCAGTACTTC
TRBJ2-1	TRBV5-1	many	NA	CASSLSGHNEQFF	TGCGCCAGCAGCTTGTCAGGGCACAATGAGCAGTTCTTC
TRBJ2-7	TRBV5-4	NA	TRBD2	CASSPGTSNEQYF	TGTGCCAGCAGCCCCGGGACTAGTAACGAGCAGTACTTC
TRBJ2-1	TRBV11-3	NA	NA	CASSNFGSYNEQFF	TGTGCCAGCAGCAATTTCGGCTCCTACAATGAGCAGTTCTTC
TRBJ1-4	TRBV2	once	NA	CASSQEGGVKLFF	TGTGCCAGCAGCCAAGAGGGTGGGGTCAAACTGTTTTTT
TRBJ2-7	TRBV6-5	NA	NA	CASSYLGTYEQYF	TGTGCCAGCAGTTACCTCGGGACCTACGAGCAGTACTTC
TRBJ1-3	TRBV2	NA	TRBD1	CASRAWTGAGNTIYF	TGTGCCAGCAGAGCTTGGACAGGGGCTGGAAACACCATATATTTT
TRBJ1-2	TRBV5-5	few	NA	CASRPGGSPYYGYTF	TGTGCCAGCAGGCCGGGAGGGTCCCCGTACTATGGCTACACCTTC
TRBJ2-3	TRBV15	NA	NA	CATSSRLVASTDTQYF	TGTGCCACCAGCAGCAGACTAGTCGCTAGCACAGATACGCAGTATTTT
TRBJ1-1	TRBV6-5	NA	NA	CASSYAGDKTEAFF	TGTGCCAGCAGTTACGCAGGGGATAAAACTGAAGCTTTCTTT
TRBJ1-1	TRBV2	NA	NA	CASSISRGGDTEAFF	TGTGCCAGCAGTATCTCGAGAGGGGGAGACACTGAAGCTTTCTTT
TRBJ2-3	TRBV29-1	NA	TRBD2	CSLDGTSTTDTQYF	TGCAGCCTGGACGGGACTAGTACCACAGATACGCAGTATTTT
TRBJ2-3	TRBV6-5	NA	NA	CASIYGSTDTQYF	TGTGCCAGCATATACGGGAGCACAGATACGCAGTATTTT
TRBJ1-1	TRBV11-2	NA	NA	CASSFQGNTEAFF	TGTGCCAGCAGCTTCCAGGGAAACACTGAAGCTTTCTTT
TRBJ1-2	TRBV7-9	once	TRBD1	CASSLARGQEYGYTF	TGTGCCAGCAGCTTAGCTAGGGGGCAGGAATATGGCTACACCTTC
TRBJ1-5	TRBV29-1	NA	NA	CSAGTWGQPQHF	TGCAGCGCAGGGACATGGGGTCAGCCCCAGCATTTT
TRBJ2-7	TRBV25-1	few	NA	CASSGDSYEQYF	TGTGCCAGCAGTGGGGACTCGTACGAGCAGTACTTC
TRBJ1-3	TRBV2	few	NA	CASSDLESLALEPIYF	TGTGCCAGCTCCGATCTAGAGTCCCTCGCATTGGAACCCATATATTTT
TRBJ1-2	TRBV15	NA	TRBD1	CATSKFQGAVGYTF	TGTGCCACCAGCAAATTTCAGGGGGCGGTTGGCTACACCTTC
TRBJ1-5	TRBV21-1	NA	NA	CASSNTVQGNNQPQHF	TGTGCCAGCAGCAATACGGTACAGGGGAACAATCAGCCCCAGCATTTT